This T cell receptor beta chain was sequenced during a study of blood T cell repertoires in COVID-19. Study-wide background: There were acute and convalescent COVID-19 samples, and they came from the United States, Italy and Spain. PBMCs, B-cell-depleted T cells, or T cells provided the cDNA or gDNA that made up the material.

Authors' data handling: Reference gene primer amplification gave estimated nucleated cell counts. Here immunoSEQ multiplex PCR was the method, and the copy in TCRdb shows in-frame clones only, minus some. Clone size and V and J calls were adopted from that table, with D and trimming inferred from the DNA. The sample records around 400,000 clones, 70% to 90% being singletons. Enrolment of Seattle patients took place during active infection, and they were followed longitudinally. Germline-derived CDR1 and CDR2 are ENHRY and SYGVKD. This CDR3 is built from 15 residues. V gene TRBV10-3 combines with J gene TRBJ2-7, with 10 bases that match TRBD2. The specimen sequenced was peripheral blood. The receptor comes from a woman aged 60-75 years with COVID-19, enrolled during active disease. The CDR3 DNA follows: TGTGCTCAAATACCGGGACTAGCGTATGAGGGCGAGCAGTACTTC. Translation gives CAQIPGLAYEGEQYF.